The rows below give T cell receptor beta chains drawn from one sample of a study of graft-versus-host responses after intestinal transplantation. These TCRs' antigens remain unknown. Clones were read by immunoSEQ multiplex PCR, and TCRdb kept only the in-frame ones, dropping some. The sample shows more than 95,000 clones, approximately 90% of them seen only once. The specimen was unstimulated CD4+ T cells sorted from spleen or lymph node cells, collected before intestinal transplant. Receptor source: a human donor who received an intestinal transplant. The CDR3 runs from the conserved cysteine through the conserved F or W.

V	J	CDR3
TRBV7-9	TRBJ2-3	CASSLAGRREGTDTQYF
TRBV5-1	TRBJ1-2	CASRIGTGGFYGYTF
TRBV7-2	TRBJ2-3	CASSPRGGGADTQYF
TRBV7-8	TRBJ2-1	CASSNLQGNEQFF
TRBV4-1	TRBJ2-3	CASSQAAGGPDTQYF
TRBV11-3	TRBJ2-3	CASSGTSRGDTQYF
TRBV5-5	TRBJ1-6	CASSRSIPGSPLHF
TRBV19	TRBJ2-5	CASSIRATGTAMETQYF
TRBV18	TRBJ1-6	CASSPLPGSSYNSPLHF
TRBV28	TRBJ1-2	CASKTAPGTGHNYGYTF
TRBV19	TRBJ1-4	CASSPSPNEKLFF
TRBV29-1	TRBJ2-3	CSARGRARGTDTQYF
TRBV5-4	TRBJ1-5	CASSLAGVNQPQHF
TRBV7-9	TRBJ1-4	CASSARGRGNEKLFF
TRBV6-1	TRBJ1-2	CASSESGYYGYTF
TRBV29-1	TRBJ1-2	CSVVTGSYPYTF
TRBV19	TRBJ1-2	CASSTRWTGDNYGYTF
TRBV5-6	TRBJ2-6	CASSLRSRSGANVLTF
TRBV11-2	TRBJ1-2	CASSFQGAGYGYTF
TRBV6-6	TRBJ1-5	CASSFPGSNQPQHF
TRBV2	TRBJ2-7	CASSESRVSYEQYF
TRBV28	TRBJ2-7	CASRRDRGSYEQYF
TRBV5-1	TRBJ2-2	CASSFPGTGNTGELFF
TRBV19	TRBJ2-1	CASRSVTSYEQFF
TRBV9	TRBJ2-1	CASSVAPSSGSTNEQFF
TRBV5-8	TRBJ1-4	CASSSTATNEKLFF
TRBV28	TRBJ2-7	CASRTLGGFRPYEQYF
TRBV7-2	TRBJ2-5	CASSLVPAANQETQYF
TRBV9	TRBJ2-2	CASSAAGGNTGELFF
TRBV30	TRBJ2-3	CAWSGDRTDTQYF
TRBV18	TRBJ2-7	CASSETRVLYEQYF
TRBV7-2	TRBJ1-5	CASSQRFDQPQHF
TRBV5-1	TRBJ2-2	CASRLPMTSGSNTGELFF
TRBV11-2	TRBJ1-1	CASSLAGVANTEAFF
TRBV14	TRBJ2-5	CASSRSGQETQYF